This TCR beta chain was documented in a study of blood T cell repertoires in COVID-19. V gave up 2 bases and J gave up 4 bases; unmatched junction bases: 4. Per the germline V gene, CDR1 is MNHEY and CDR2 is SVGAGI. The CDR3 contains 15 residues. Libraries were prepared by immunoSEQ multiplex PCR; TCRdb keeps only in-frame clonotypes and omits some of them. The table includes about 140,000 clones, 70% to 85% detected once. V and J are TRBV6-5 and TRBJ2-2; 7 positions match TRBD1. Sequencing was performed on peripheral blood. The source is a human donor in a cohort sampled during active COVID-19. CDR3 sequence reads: CASSYAGGGTGELFF. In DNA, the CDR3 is TGTGCCAGCAGTTACGCAGGGGGTGGCACCGGGGAGCTGTTTTTT.